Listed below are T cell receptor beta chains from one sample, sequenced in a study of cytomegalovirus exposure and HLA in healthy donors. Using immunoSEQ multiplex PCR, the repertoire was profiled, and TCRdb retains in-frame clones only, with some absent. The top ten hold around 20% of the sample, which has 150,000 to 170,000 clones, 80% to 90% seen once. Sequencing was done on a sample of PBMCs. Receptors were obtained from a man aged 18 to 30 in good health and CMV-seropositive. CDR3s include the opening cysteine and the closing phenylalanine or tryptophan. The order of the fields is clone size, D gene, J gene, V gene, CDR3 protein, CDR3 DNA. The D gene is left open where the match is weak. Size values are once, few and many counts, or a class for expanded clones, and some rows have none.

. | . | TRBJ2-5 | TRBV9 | CASSVERGVWETQYF | TGTGCCAGCAGCGTGGAAAGGGGCGTTTGGGAGACCCAGTACTTC
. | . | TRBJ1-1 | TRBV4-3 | CASSQVPGPDTEAFF | TGCGCCAGCAGCCAAGTACCAGGGCCGGACACTGAAGCTTTCTTT
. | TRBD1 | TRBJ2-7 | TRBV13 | CASRNVGQGASYEQYF | TGTGCCAGCAGAAACGTCGGGCAGGGGGCATCCTACGAGCAGTACTTC
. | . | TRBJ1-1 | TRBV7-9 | CASSPESEAFF | TGTGCCAGCAGCCCAGAAAGTGAAGCTTTCTTT
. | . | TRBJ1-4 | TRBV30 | CAWSVHGANEKLFF | TGTGCCTGGAGTGTACATGGAGCTAATGAAAAACTGTTTTTT
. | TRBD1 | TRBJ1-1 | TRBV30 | CTPTRGTGNDGTEAFF | TGTACCCCGACCCGGGGGACAGGGAATGATGGCACTGAAGCTTTCTTT
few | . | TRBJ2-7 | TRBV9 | CASSVWGEDEQYF | TGTGCCAGCAGCGTATGGGGGGAAGACGAGCAGTACTTC
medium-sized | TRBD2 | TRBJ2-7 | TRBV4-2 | CASSQGVAGESYEQYF | TGTGCCAGCAGCCAAGGTGTAGCGGGAGAATCCTACGAGCAGTACTTC
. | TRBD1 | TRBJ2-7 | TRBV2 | CASSEQGQGYEQYF | TGTGCCAGCAGTGAACAGGGACAGGGATACGAGCAGTACTTC
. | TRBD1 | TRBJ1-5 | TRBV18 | CASSAGGAGQPQHF | TGTGCCAGCTCCGCAGGGGGCGCGGGTCAGCCCCAGCATTTT
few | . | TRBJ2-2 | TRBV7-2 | CASSFPFTGELFF | TGTGCCAGCAGCTTCCCTTTCACCGGGGAGCTGTTTTTT
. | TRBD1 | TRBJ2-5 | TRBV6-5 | CASSYGGTGGQTQYF | TGTGCCAGCAGTTACGGTGGGACAGGTGGACAGACCCAGTACTTC
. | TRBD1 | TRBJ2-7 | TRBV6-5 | CASSYRGQGSQEQYF | TGTGCCAGCAGTTACCGAGGACAGGGGTCCCAGGAGCAGTACTTC
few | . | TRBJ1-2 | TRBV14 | CASSQVRGNGYTF | TGTGCCAGCAGCCAAGTGCGGGGAAATGGCTACACCTTC
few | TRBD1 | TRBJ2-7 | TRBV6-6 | CASSYRGQGSQEQYF | TGTGCCAGCAGTTACCGAGGACAGGGGTCCCAGGAGCAGTACTTC
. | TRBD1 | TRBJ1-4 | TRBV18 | CASSPQGGGEKLFF | TGTGCCAGCTCACCTCAGGGGGGAGGTGAAAAACTGTTTTTT
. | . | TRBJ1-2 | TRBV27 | CASSLQGRAGYTF | TGTGCCAGCAGTTTACAGGGGCGTGCTGGCTACACCTTC
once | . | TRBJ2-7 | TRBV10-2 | CASTRTPSSYEQYF | TGCGCCAGCACCCGTACGCCGAGCTCCTACGAGCAGTACTTC
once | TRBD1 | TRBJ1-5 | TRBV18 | CASSPGRGVGQPQHF | TGTGCCAGCTCACCTGGCAGGGGGGTCGGGCAGCCCCAGCATTTT
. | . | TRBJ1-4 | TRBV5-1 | CASSSEGSTNEKLFF | TGCGCCAGCAGCTCAGAGGGATCAACTAATGAAAAACTGTTTTTT
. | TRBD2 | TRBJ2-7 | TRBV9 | CASSVAPAGGSYEQYF | TGTGCCAGCAGCGTAGCCCCCGCGGGAGGTTCGTACGAGCAGTACTTC
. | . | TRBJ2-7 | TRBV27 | CASSFGSGSYEQYF | TGTGCCAGCAGTTTCGGGAGCGGGTCCTACGAGCAGTACTTC
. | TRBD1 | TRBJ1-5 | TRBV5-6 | CASSLWTGGNQPQHF | TGTGCCAGCAGCTTGTGGACAGGGGGCAATCAGCCCCAGCATTTT
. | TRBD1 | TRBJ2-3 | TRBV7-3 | CASSIHRGVSDTQYF | TGTGCCAGCAGCATTCACAGGGGTGTATCAGATACGCAGTATTTT
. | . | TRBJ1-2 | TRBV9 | CASSSGGGRAGGYTF | TGTGCCAGCAGCAGCGGCGGGGGGCGCGCTGGGGGCTACACCTTC
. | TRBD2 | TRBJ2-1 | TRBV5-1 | CASSLATSGYNEQFF | TGCGCCAGCAGCTTGGCGACTAGCGGATACAATGAGCAGTTCTTC
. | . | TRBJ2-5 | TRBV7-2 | CASSHPELTQYF | TGTGCCAGCAGCCATCCCGAGTTGACCCAGTACTTC
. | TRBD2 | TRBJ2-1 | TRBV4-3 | CASSQPLAGGPNDNEQFF | TGCGCCAGCAGCCAGCCCCTAGCGGGGGGGCCAAACGACAATGAGCAGTTCTTC
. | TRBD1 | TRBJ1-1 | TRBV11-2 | CASSRTTGGNTEAFF | TGTGCCAGCAGCCGGACGACAGGGGGGAACACTGAAGCTTTCTTT
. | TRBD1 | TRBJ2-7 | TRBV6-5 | CASSYASSQAKGAQYF | TGTGCCAGCAGTTACGCCTCATCCCAAGCAAAGGGGGCGCAGTACTTC
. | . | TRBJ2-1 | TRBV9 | CASSGLTSSSYNEQFF | TGTGCCAGCAGCGGACTGACTTCGAGCTCCTACAATGAGCAGTTCTTC
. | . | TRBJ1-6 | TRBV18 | CASSPVREDSPLHF | TGTGCCAGCTCACCGGTCAGGGAGGATTCACCCCTCCACTTT
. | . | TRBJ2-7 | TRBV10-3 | CAINTQGGYEQYF | TGTGCCATCAATACCCAGGGCGGCTACGAGCAGTACTTC
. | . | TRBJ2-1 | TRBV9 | CASSGGSSYNEQFF | TGTGCCAGCAGCGGCGGTAGCTCCTACAATGAGCAGTTCTTC
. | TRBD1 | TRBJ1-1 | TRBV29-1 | CSVEVRPGPRGTEAFF | TGCAGCGTTGAAGTCAGACCGGGCCCCAGGGGGACTGAAGCTTTCTTT
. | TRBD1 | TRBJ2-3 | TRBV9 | CASSVLGTGNTDTQYF | TGTGCCAGCAGCGTATTAGGGACAGGAAACACAGATACGCAGTATTTT
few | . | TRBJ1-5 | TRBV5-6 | CASSLGPSNQPQHF | TGTGCCAGCAGCTTGGGGCCGTCCAATCAGCCCCAGCATTTT
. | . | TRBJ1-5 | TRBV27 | CASSKQGYGNQPQHF | TGTGCCAGCAGTAAACAGGGTTATGGCAATCAGCCCCAGCATTTT
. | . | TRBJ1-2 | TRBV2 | CASRGLVWDIRYGYTF | TGTGCCAGCAGGGGGCTAGTCTGGGACATACGGTATGGCTACACCTTC
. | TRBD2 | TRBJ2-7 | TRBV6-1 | CASSPNAGAYEQYF | TGTGCCAGCAGTCCAAACGCGGGGGCCTACGAGCAGTACTTC
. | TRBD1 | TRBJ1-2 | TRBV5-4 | CASSPDRGRGYTF | TGTGCCAGCAGCCCAGACAGGGGAAGAGGCTACACCTTC
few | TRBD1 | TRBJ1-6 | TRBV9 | CASSHGTGDSPLHF | TGTGCCAGCAGCCACGGAACAGGGGATTCACCCCTCCACTTT
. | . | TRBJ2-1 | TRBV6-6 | CASSSSASSYNEQFF | TGTGCCAGCAGTTCTAGCGCCAGCTCCTACAATGAGCAGTTCTTC
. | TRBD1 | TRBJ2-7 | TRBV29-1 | CSVEIPDRGLRDEQYF | TGCAGCGTTGAGATACCGGACAGGGGCCTCAGGGACGAGCAGTACTTC
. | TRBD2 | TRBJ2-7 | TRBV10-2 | CASSEHRLAVDSYEQYF | TGCGCCAGCAGTGAGCACCGACTAGCCGTAGACTCCTACGAGCAGTACTTC
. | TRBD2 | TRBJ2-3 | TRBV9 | CASSAGKAGGPDTQYF | TGTGCCAGCAGCGCCGGGAAAGCGGGGGGGCCAGATACGCAGTATTTT
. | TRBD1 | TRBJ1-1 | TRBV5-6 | CASATGGWTEAFF | TGTGCCAGCGCGACAGGGGGCTGGACTGAAGCTTTCTTT